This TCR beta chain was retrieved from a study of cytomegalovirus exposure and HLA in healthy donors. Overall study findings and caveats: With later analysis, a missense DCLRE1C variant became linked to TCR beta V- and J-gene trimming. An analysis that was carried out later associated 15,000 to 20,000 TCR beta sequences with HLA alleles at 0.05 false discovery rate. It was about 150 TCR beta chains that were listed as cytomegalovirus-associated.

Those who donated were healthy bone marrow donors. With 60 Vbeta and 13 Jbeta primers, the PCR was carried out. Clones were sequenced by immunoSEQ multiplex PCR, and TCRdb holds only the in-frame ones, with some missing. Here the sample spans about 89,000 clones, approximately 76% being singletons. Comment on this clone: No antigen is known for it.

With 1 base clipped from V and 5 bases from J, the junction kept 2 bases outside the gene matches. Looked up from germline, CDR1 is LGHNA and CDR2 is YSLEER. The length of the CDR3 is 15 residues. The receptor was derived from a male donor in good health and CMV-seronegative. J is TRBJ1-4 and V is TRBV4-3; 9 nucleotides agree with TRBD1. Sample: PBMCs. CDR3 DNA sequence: TGCGCCAGCAGCCAAGGACAGGGGGGGAATGAAAAACTGTTTTTT. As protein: CASSQGQGGNEKLFF.